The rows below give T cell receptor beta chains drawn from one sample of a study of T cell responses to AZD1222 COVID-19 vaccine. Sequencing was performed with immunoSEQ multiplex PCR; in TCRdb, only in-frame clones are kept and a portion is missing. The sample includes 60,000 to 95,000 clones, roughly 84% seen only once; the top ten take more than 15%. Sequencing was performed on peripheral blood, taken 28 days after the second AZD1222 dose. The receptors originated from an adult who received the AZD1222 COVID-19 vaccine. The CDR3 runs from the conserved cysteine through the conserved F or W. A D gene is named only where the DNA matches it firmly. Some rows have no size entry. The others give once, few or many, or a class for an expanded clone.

CASSSDRAGNTIYF,TGTGCCAGCAGCTCGGACAGGGCTGGAAACACCATATATTTT,TRBV11-3,.,TRBD1,TRBJ1-3
CASSQEKISF,TGTGCCAGCTCGCAAGAGAAGATTTCCTTC,TRBV18,.,.,TRBJ1-2
CASSGQAYNEQFF,TGTGCCAGCAGCGGTCAGGCCTACAATGAGCAGTTCTTC,TRBV28,.,.,TRBJ2-1
CASGGQVNTEAFF,TGTGCCAGCGGCGGACAGGTGAACACTGAAGCTTTCTTT,TRBV2,.,TRBD1,TRBJ1-1
CASSPPQAGGGYTF,TGTGCCAGCTCACCACCCCAAGCAGGCGGGGGCTACACCTTC,TRBV18,.,.,TRBJ1-2
CASNLGVSPQDSPLHF,TGTGCCAGCAACCTCGGGGTGTCTCCTCAAGATTCACCCCTCCACTTT,TRBV5-5,once,.,TRBJ1-6
CATSESGGWQPQHF,TGTGCCACCAGTGAAAGCGGGGGCTGGCAGCCCCAGCATTTT,TRBV24-1,.,.,TRBJ1-5
CASSSMWQLNYGYTF,TGTGCCAGCAGTTCCATGTGGCAGCTTAACTATGGCTACACCTTC,TRBV28,.,.,TRBJ1-2
CATTLGGNNQPQHF,TGTGCCACCACCCTGGGGGGGAACAATCAGCCCCAGCATTTT,TRBV5-4,.,.,TRBJ1-5
CATSRDSAGAGNTIYF,TGTGCCACCAGCAGAGATTCGGCGGGGGCTGGAAACACCATATATTTT,TRBV15,.,.,TRBJ1-3
CASSLTRLAGGIAKNIQYF,TGTGCCAGCAGCTTAACCCGACTAGCGGGGGGGATAGCCAAAAACATTCAGTACTTC,TRBV7-8,.,TRBD2,TRBJ2-4
CASSLTSSTDTQYF,TGTGCCAGCAGCTTAACATCGAGCACAGATACGCAGTATTTT,TRBV7-3,.,.,TRBJ2-3
CASSPREGRERNTEAFF,TGTGCCAGCTCACCGCGCGAGGGGCGCGAGAGGAACACTGAAGCTTTCTTT,TRBV18,few,.,TRBJ1-1
CASSLGTGPNNEQFF,TGTGCCAGCAGCTTAGGAACAGGGCCCAACAATGAGCAGTTCTTC,TRBV7-9,.,.,TRBJ2-1
CARRDTPANIQYF,TGTGCCAGACGGGACACCCCGGCGAACATTCAGTACTTC,TRBV30,.,.,TRBJ2-4
CASSSKYRSINSPLHF,TGTGCCAGCAGTTCAAAATATCGGTCGATTAATTCACCCCTCCACTTT,TRBV27,.,.,TRBJ1-6
CATSAEASYEQYF,TGTGCCACCAGTGCAGAGGCCTCGTACGAGCAGTACTTC,TRBV15,few,.,TRBJ2-7
CASSLTPPKGQPQHF,TGTGCCAGCAGCTTGACCCCTCCCAAGGGCCAGCCCCAGCATTTT,TRBV5-6,.,.,TRBJ1-5
CASSYDPGTGAYEQYF,TGTGCCAGCAGTTATGACCCCGGGACAGGAGCCTACGAGCAGTACTTC,TRBV27,.,TRBD1,TRBJ2-7
CASRGTGTYEQYF,TGTGCCAGCAGAGGGACAGGCACCTACGAGCAGTACTTC,TRBV6-5,.,TRBD1,TRBJ2-7
CASSPGQGANYGYTF,TGTGCCAGCTCCCCTGGACAGGGGGCTAACTATGGCTACACCTTC,TRBV27,.,TRBD1,TRBJ1-2
CASRWTETAFF,TGTGCCAGCAGGTGGACAGAGACCGCTTTCTTT,TRBV2,.,.,TRBJ1-1
CASSPVRGQTTGELFF,TGTGCCAGCTCACCAGTCCGTGGACAGACCACCGGGGAGCTGTTTTTT,TRBV18,.,.,TRBJ2-2
CASSRMGETDTQYF,TGTGCCAGCAGCCGTATGGGAGAGACAGATACGCAGTATTTT,TRBV7-3,.,.,TRBJ2-3
CASSLGQGANGYTF,TGCGCCAGCAGCTTGGGACAGGGGGCGAATGGCTACACCTTC,TRBV5-1,.,TRBD1,TRBJ1-2
CAWSGAVRYNSPLHF,TGTGCCTGGAGTGGAGCGGTACGCTATAATTCACCCCTCCACTTT,TRBV30,.,.,TRBJ1-6
CASSQDRLADSYNEQFF,TGCGCCAGCAGCCAAGATCGACTAGCGGACTCCTACAATGAGCAGTTCTTC,TRBV4-1,.,TRBD2,TRBJ2-1
CASSYRSGGNYGYTF,TGTGCCAGCAGTTACAGGAGTGGGGGGAACTATGGCTACACCTTC,TRBV6-5,.,.,TRBJ1-2
CASSKDREDGYTF,TGTGCCAGCTCCAAGGACAGGGAGGATGGCTACACCTTC,TRBV18,.,TRBD1,TRBJ1-2
CASSLEAGGWETQYF,TGCGCCAGCAGCTTGGAGGCAGGGGGCTGGGAGACCCAGTACTTC,TRBV5-1,.,TRBD1,TRBJ2-5
CASSLSLNQEAFF,TGTGCCAGCAGCTTAAGTCTCAACCAGGAAGCTTTCTTT,TRBV7-8,.,.,TRBJ1-1
CASSKGREDYNSPLHF,TGTGCCAGCAGCAAAGGGAGGGAGGATTATAATTCACCCCTCCACTTT,TRBV4-2,.,.,TRBJ1-6
CAWSATSGGLYQYF,TGTGCCTGGAGCGCGACTAGCGGGGGTCTTTACCAGTACTTC,TRBV30,few,TRBD2,TRBJ2-5
CASSLDLNEQYF,TGTGCCAGCAGCTTAGATCTAAACGAGCAGTACTTC,TRBV11-2,.,.,TRBJ2-7
CASSTQGAGELFF,TGTGCCAGCAGCACTCAGGGGGCCGGGGAGCTGTTTTTT,TRBV9,.,TRBD1,TRBJ2-2
CASSDHIYNEQFF,TGTGCCAGCAGTGATCACATATACAATGAGCAGTTCTTC,TRBV6-1,few,.,TRBJ2-1
CASSLYPPKGQDGYTF,TGTGCCAGCAGCTTGTACCCCCCGAAAGGGCAGGATGGCTACACCTTC,TRBV5-6,.,.,TRBJ1-2
CASSQERGHVGETQYF,TGTGCCAGCAGCCAAGAACGGGGACACGTAGGGGAGACCCAGTACTTC,TRBV3-1/TRBV3-2,few,.,TRBJ2-5
CASSLNSNQPQHF,TGTGCCAGCAGCTTAAACAGCAATCAGCCCCAGCATTTT,TRBV7-3,few,.,TRBJ1-5
CASSPPGSTEAFF,TGTGCCAGCAGTCCCCCAGGGTCCACTGAAGCTTTCTTT,TRBV6-5,.,.,TRBJ1-1
CSVEFSGDYNEQFF,TGCAGCGTAGAATTTAGCGGGGATTACAATGAGCAGTTCTTC,TRBV29-1,.,TRBD2,TRBJ2-1
CAWSGGAALPQHF,TGTGCCTGGAGCGGAGGGGCGGCGTTGCCCCAGCATTTT,TRBV30,.,.,TRBJ1-5
CASSQDFTNSGNTIYF,TGTGCCAGCAGCCAAGATTTTACGAACTCTGGAAACACCATATATTTT,TRBV3-1/TRBV3-2,.,.,TRBJ1-3
CASSQVLHEKLFF,TGCGCCAGCAGCCAAGTCCTTCATGAAAAACTGTTTTTT,TRBV4-1,.,.,TRBJ1-4
CASKIIPAGAGEQFF,TGTGCCAGCAAAATTATCCCAGCGGGGGCTGGTGAGCAGTTCTTC,TRBV2,.,TRBD2,TRBJ2-1
CASSLIGGRNTGELFF,TGTGCCAGCAGCTTAATTGGGGGAAGGAACACCGGGGAGCTGTTTTTT,TRBV11-2,.,.,TRBJ2-2
CASRNRTTWTNYGYTF,TGTGCCAGCAGGAACAGGACGACCTGGACTAACTATGGCTACACCTTC,TRBV2,.,.,TRBJ1-2
CASSPPRAELYGYTF,TGTGCCAGCTCACCCCCCCGGGCAGAACTCTATGGCTACACCTTC,TRBV18,.,.,TRBJ1-2
CASSTGGGGTGELFF,TGTGCCAGCAGCACAGGGGGCGGAGGCACCGGGGAGCTGTTTTTT,TRBV5-4,.,TRBD1,TRBJ2-2
CASSLKTVNPSLSSGNTIYF,TGTGCCAGCTCACTTAAGACAGTAAACCCCTCTTTAAGCTCTGGAAACACCATATATTTT,TRBV18,.,.,TRBJ1-3
CASSTRFLFTEAFF,TGTGCCAGCAGCACACGGTTTTTATTCACTGAAGCTTTCTTT,TRBV5-5,once,.,TRBJ1-1
CASSIGGKQDSPLHF,TGTGCCAGTAGTATAGGGGGAAAACAGGATTCACCCCTCCACTTT,TRBV19,.,.,TRBJ1-6
CATRGERNTEAFF,TGTGCCACCAGAGGCGAGAGGAACACTGAAGCTTTCTTT,TRBV7-9,.,.,TRBJ1-1